The 13 T cell receptor beta chains in this list originate from one sample, sequenced in a study of metastatic and nonmetastatic thyroid tumors. Via MiXCR, TCRdb re-called the PCR reads. This sample carries more than 20,000 clones, approximately 22% of them seen once, and the ten largest clones take 9% to 15%. None of the patients had undergone any treatment ahead of thyroid surgery. The sequencing sample was made of tumor tissue. Every receptor here comes from a female donor with papillary thyroid cancer or a benign thyroid nodule (not recorded which). Some clones in this sample may be carry-over from other donors' samples.

This clone was observed at least ten times. This may arise from a read error, as a much more abundant clone is one base away. The J gene is TRBJ2-7, the V gene TRBV7-6; a weak D match, TRBD2 (6 bases). Per germline, CDR1 SGHVS and CDR2 FNYEAQ. Trimming removed 1 base from V and 2 bases from J, with 9 bases in between. This CDR3 contains 14 residues. In nucleotides, the CDR3 is TGTGCCAGCAGCTTAGATCCGGGGGCCTACGAGCAGTACTTC. Protein product: CASSLDPGAYEQYF. The whole variable domain, remainder taken from reference TRBV7-6 and TRBJ2-7, is GAGVSQSPRYKVTKRGQDVALRCDPISGHVSLYWYRQALGQGPEFLTYFNYEAQQDKSGLPNDRFSAERPEGSISTLTIQRTEQRDSAMYRCASSLDPGAYEQYFGPGTRLTVT.

By proportion, this clone is medium-sized (0.01 to 0.1%). This chain connects TRBV6-2 or TRBV6-3 to TRBJ2-1; no definite D call. V shed 4 bases and J shed 3 bases, with 13 bases lying between them. The CDR3 contains 15 residues. CDR1 and CDR2 (germline): MNHEY, SVGEGT. The DNA of the CDR3 is TGTGCCAGCAGTTTGTGGACCGACCTCTACAATGAGCAGTTCTTC. This gives the protein CASSLWTDLYNEQFF.

In its sample, this clone was seen many times. The gene calls are TRBV9 and TRBJ1-5; D unclear. Trimming removed 2 bases at V and 7 bases at J, with 10 bases between. Germline V gives CDR1 SGDLS, CDR2 YYNGEE. This CDR3 contains 13 residues. The CDR3: CASSVGSVQPQHF. Here the CDR3 DNA reads TGTGCCAGCAGCGTTGGATCGGTCCAGCCCCAGCATTTT.

This chain links TRBV5-1 with TRBJ1-1; no definite D call. The CDR3 is 16 amino acids. Germline CDR1 and CDR2: SGHRS and YFSETQ. V was trimmed by 0 bases and J by 0 bases, leaving 12 bases between them. The DNA of the CDR3 is TGCGCCAGCAGCTTGGTTGCCAGGACCATGAACACTGAAGCTTTCTTT. It specifies CASSLVARTMNTEAFF.

This clone was recorded at least ten times. The rearrangement joins TRBV3-1 to TRBJ2-7; D may match TRBD1 or TRBD2 (6 bases each). V was trimmed by 0 bases and J by 2 bases, leaving 14 bases between them. The CDR3 contains 16 residues. Germline V lookup: CDR1 LGHDT, CDR2 YNNKEL (reference sequence). The CDR3 region has the DNA TGTGCCAGCAGCCAAGAGGGGGGACATCTTACCTACGAGCAGTACTTC. It codes for CASSQEGGHLTYEQYF.

The J gene is TRBJ2-7, the V gene TRBV6-5; unclear D gene. This CDR3 spans 13 amino acids. The germline V gene has CDR1 MNHEY and CDR2 SVGAGI. The V gene lost 2 bases and the J gene lost 1 base, with 6 bases spanning the gap. Here the CDR3 DNA reads TGTGCCAGCAGTTACCTCGGGTCCTACGAGCAGTACTTC. It translates to CASSYLGSYEQYF.

J is TRBJ2-2 and V is TRBV5-1, with a weak D call TRBD1 (6 bases). This CDR3 region has 15 residues. CDR1 and CDR2 (germline): SGHRS, YFSETQ. Trimming shortened V by 3 bases and J by 0 bases, and 9 bases separated the two germline ends. CDR3 DNA: TGCGCCAGCAGCTACGGGACATCGAACACCGGGGAGCTGTTTTTT. This sequence encodes CASSYGTSNTGELFF. The variable domain in full, with the rest retrieved from reference TRBV5-1 and TRBJ2-2, is KAGVTQTPRYLIKTRGQQVTLSCSPISGHRSVSWYQQTPGQGLQFLFEYFSETQRNKGNFPGRFSGRQFSNSRSEMNVSTLELGDSALYLCASSYGTSNTGELFFGEGSRLTVL.

The V gene is TRBV20-1, the J gene TRBJ2-1; TRBD2 agrees at 8 bases. Unmatched junction bases numbered 9, after V lost 6 bases and J lost 5 bases. Germline values: CDR1 DFQATT, CDR2 SNEGSKA (reference sequence). This CDR3 comprises 14 residues. The DNA of the CDR3 is TGCAGTGCGCTCCTAGCGGGTCCCCACAATGAGCAGTTCTTC. This gives the protein CSALLAGPHNEQFF.

The chain recombines TRBV3-1 with TRBJ2-7; 12 nucleotides line up with TRBD2. Germline loops: CDR1 LGHDT, CDR2 YNNKEL (reference sequence). This CDR3 is built from 13 residues. V shed 6 bases and J 7 bases; nucleotides not matched to a gene: 4. The CDR3 nucleotides are TGTGCCAGCAGGACTAGCGGGAGAGTTGAGCAGTACTTC. This encodes CASRTSGRVEQYF.

This clone counts as medium-sized. The V and J genes are TRBV19 and TRBJ1-2; no firm D call. The CDR3 is 13 amino acids. Germline V gives CDR1 LNHDA, CDR2 SQIVND (reference sequence). Trimming removed 3 bases at V and 4 bases at J, with 9 bases between. The CDR3 is CASSIGQSYGYTF. CDR3 nucleotide sequence: TGTGCCAGTAGTATTGGGCAGTCCTATGGCTACACCTTC.

In its sample, this clone was seen a few times. This sequence joins TRBV3-1 and TRBJ1-1; a possible D gene is TRBD1 (5 bases). Germline V CDR1 and CDR2: LGHDT, YNNKEL (reference sequence). The CDR3 spans 15 residues. Trimming removed 1 base from V and 5 bases from J, with 14 bases in between. The CDR3: CASSQGDGGATEAFF. The CDR3, as DNA: TGTGCCAGCAGCCAAGGGGATGGAGGGGCTACTGAAGCTTTCTTT.

The chain recombines TRBV20-1 with TRBJ2-7; 8 bases are a match to TRBD1. Germline V lookup: CDR1 DFQATT, CDR2 SNEGSKA (reference sequence). With V trimmed by 3 bases and J by 2 bases, 6 bases remained unmatched. CDR3 length: 14 residues. Written as DNA, the CDR3 is TGCAGTGCTAGTGACAGGGGAAGGCCCTACGAGCAGTACTTC. It codes for CSASDRGRPYEQYF.

The V gene is TRBV11-2, the J gene TRBJ2-1; 7 nucleotides match TRBD1. This CDR3 spans 15 amino acids. Germline-derived CDR1 and CDR2 are SGHAT and FQNNGV. The trim removed 4 bases at V and 4 bases at J, leaving 7 bases unmatched. CDR3 sequence: CASSSNRGAYNEQFF. CDR3 bases: TGTGCCAGCAGCTCGAACAGGGGTGCATACAATGAGCAGTTCTTC.